The 11 T cell receptor beta chains below all came from one sample that was sequenced in a study of PD-1 blockade in mismatch repair-deficient tumors. The method was immunoSEQ multiplex PCR; TCRdb's version includes in-frame clones alone and lacks a portion of them. The sample lists some 120,000 clones, about 83% seen once, with approximately 4.7% in the top ten. The specimen comprised peripheral blood, sampled about 60 weeks after starting pembrolizumab. These receptors originate from an adult with mismatch repair-deficient cancer.

The chain uses TRBV2 and TRBJ2-7, with 14 bases aligning to TRBD2. V shed 4 bases, J shed 4 bases, and the junction held 0 bases outside the gene matches. The CDR3 length is 14 residues. Looked up from germline, CDR1 is SNHLY and CDR2 is FYNNEI. The CDR3 reads CASSGTSGRYEQYF. The DNA for the CDR3 is TGTGCCAGCAGTGGGACTAGCGGGAGGTACGAGCAGTACTTC.

This chain connects TRBV4-3 to TRBJ2-2; D may be TRBD1 (5 bases). Germline V gene sequence: CDR1 LGHNA, CDR2 YSLEER. Deletions cut 0 bases from V and 4 bases from J, with 6 bases between. This CDR3 is built from 14 residues. As DNA, the CDR3 is TGCGCCAGCAGCCAAGAAGACAGCACCGGGGAGCTGTTTTTT. Its translation: CASSQEDSTGELFF.

Comments on this clone: The same CDR3 arises from other DNA sequences in this sample as well. V gene TRBV18 combines with J gene TRBJ2-5; D is unresolved. The CDR3 is made up of 13 amino acids. The germline V and J ends were trimmed by 2 bases and 4 bases, with 8 bases remaining between them. Per germline, CDR1 KGHSH and CDR2 LQKENI. CDR3 residues: CASSPGVGETQYF. The CDR3 region has the DNA TGTGCCAGCTCACCAGGGGTTGGAGAGACCCAGTACTTC.

The chain joins TRBV18 to TRBJ1-5, with TRBD1 matching over 8 bases. J lost 7 bases, V lost 6 bases, and 8 bases had no gene match. The germline gives CDR1 KGHSH, CDR2 LQKENI. The CDR3 spans 14 residues. The CDR3 sequence is CASSPDRARQPQHF. DNA for the CDR3: TGTGCCAGCTCGCCGGACAGGGCGAGGCAGCCCCAGCATTTT.

Concerning this clone: The junction differs from germline at one of its ends, possibly a read error. V is TRBV7-3 and J is TRBJ1-2; D is ambiguous. The CDR3 has 14 residues. Germline assignment: CDR1 SGHTA and CDR2 FQGTGA. The CDR3 spells CASSLELGLTALYF. The CDR3 DNA is TGTGCCAGCAGCTTGGAACTGGGCCTCACTGCCCTCTACTTC.

CDR3 residues: CASSEALDARMYGYTF. CDR3 in DNA: TGTGCCAGCAGTGAAGCGCTGGACGCTAGAATGTATGGCTACACCTTC. The chain recombines TRBV6-1 with TRBJ1-2; D not resolved. Germline V CDR1 and CDR2: MNHNS, SASEGT. The V end lost 0 bases, the J end lost 5 bases, and 16 bases lay between the germline ends. CDR3 length: 16 amino acids.

This clone was counted only a few times. CDR3 sequence: CASSLGQEWGGYTF. DNA for the CDR3: TGTGCCAGCAGCTTGGGCCAGGAGTGGGGTGGCTACACCTTC. J is TRBJ1-2 and V is TRBV5-4, with D unresolved. The V end was cut by 0 bases, the J end by 7 bases, with 13 bases between. The germline CDR1 and CDR2 sequences are SGHNT and YYREEE (reference sequence). The CDR3 covers 14 residues.

This chain uses TRBV19 with TRBJ1-3; possible D gene TRBD1, 5 bases. Trimming removed 5 bases at V and 0 bases at J, with 14 bases between. The CDR3 has 16 residues. Germline lookup yields CDR1 LNHDA and CDR2 SQIVND (reference sequence). The CDR3 protein is CASSDRAFFSGNTIYF. Here the CDR3 DNA reads TGTGCCAGTAGTGACAGAGCGTTCTTCTCTGGAAACACCATATATTTT. Full variable domain (rest looked up from reference TRBV19 and TRBJ1-3): DGGITQSPKYLFRKEGQNVTLSCEQNLNHDAMYWYRQDPGQGLRLIYYSQIVNDFQKGDIAEGYSVSREKKESFPLTVTSAQKNPTAFYLCASSDRAFFSGNTIYFGEGSWLTVV.

The rearrangement links TRBV29-1 to TRBJ1-1; D is possibly TRBD1 (5 bases). The length of the CDR3 is 12 residues. Germline V gene data show CDR1 as SQVTM and CDR2 as ANQGSEA. Trimming cost V 7 bases and J 5 bases, with 14 bases left between them. The CDR3 loop is CSGTTGGTEAFF. The CDR3 region has the DNA TGCAGCGGGACAACAGGTGGGACTGAAGCTTTCTTT.

The gene calls are TRBV7-2 and TRBJ2-3; 7 bases fit TRBD2. Germline assignment: CDR1 SGHTA and CDR2 FQGNSA. The CDR3 has 19 amino acids. V dropped 1 base and J dropped 0; count of bases not matched to a gene: 13. Here the CDR3 reads CASSLVAGLIGASTDTQYF. The CDR3 region has the DNA TGTGCCAGCAGCTTAGTAGCGGGTCTCATTGGTGCTAGCACAGATACGCAGTATTTT.

This clone has only one observation. The V gene is TRBV5-1, the J gene TRBJ2-7; TRBD2 matches at 10 bases. The CDR3 totals 18 residues. The germline gives CDR1 SGHRS, CDR2 YFSETQ. V trimming: 0 bases; J trimming: 3 bases; junction bases outside the gene matches: 12. The CDR3 sequence: CASSLAPGLATRGYEQYF. DNA of the CDR3: TGCGCCAGCAGCTTGGCCCCGGGACTAGCGACGAGGGGCTACGAGCAGTACTTC.